These 22 T cell receptor beta chains came from one sample sequenced in a study of spatial heterogeneity in lung cancer. Documented time point: blood at routine non-recurrence follow-up after resection. Each CDR3 protein is one row after TCRdb ran MiXCR on the 5' RACE reads. The data contain fewer than 50,000 distinct CDR3 sequences, approximately 10% of them singletons. Sequencing was performed on PBMCs, taken at follow-up. Source of these receptors: a female donor with early-stage non-small cell lung cancer.

This clonotype has at least ten counts. The V and J genes are TRBV7-2 and TRBJ2-4; perhaps TRBD2 as D (6 bases). The CDR3 consists of 17 residues. V lost 1 base and J 5 bases, leaving 18 bases between the germline ends. Germline CDR1 reads SGHTA; CDR2 reads FQGNSA. The chain's CDR3 is CASSLVWGSGPENIQYF. The CDR3 nucleotides are TGTGCCAGCAGCTTAGTCTGGGGTAGCGGCCCCGAAAACATTCAGTACTTC. The full variable domain, its missing parts supplied by reference TRBV7-2 and TRBJ2-4, is GAGVSQSPSNKVTEKGKDVELRCDPISGHTALYWYRQSLGQGLEFLIYFQGNSAPDKSGLPSDRFSAERTGGSVSTLTIQRTQQEDSAVYLCASSLVWGSGPENIQYFGAGTRLSVL.

A few counts support this clonotype. The chain combines TRBV18 with TRBJ2-2, with D unresolved. Germline V gene sequence: CDR1 KGHSH, CDR2 LQKENI. The CDR3 covers 13 residues. V lost 0 bases and J 6 bases, leaving 5 bases between the germline ends. CDR3 sequence reads: CASSPPPPGELFF. CDR3 DNA: TGTGCCAGCTCACCACCCCCTCCCGGGGAGCTGTTTTTT. Full variable domain (missing parts from reference TRBV18 and TRBJ2-2): NAGVMQNPRHLVRRRGQEARLRCSPMKGHSHVYWYRQLPEEGLKFMVYLQKENIIDESGMPKERFSAEFPKEGPSILRIQQVVRGDSAAYFCASSPPPPGELFFGEGSRLTVL.

This clonotype came up many times. The rearrangement links TRBV2 to TRBJ2-7, with 10 bases identical to TRBD1. Germline values: CDR1 SNHLY, CDR2 FYNNEI. The CDR3 runs 14 residues. V was clipped by 6 bases and J by 7 bases; unmatched bases: 9. CDR3 region: CASSSGTGEREQYF. Written as DNA, the CDR3 is TGTGCCAGCAGCTCCGGGACAGGGGAAAGGGAGCAGTACTTC.

The V call is TRBV10-3, the J call TRBJ2-1, with 10 bases aligning to TRBD2. Germline assignment: CDR1 ENHRY and CDR2 SYGVKD. J lost 5 bases, V lost 3 bases, and 1 base had no gene match. The CDR3 spans 14 residues. DNA of the CDR3: TGTGCCATCAGTGACACTAGCGGGGACAATGAGCAGTTCTTC. As protein: CAISDTSGDNEQFF.

The genes are TRBV6-6 and TRBJ1-5; D unresolved. Trimming removed 6 bases at V and 5 bases at J, with 11 bases between. CDR3 size: 13 residues. Germline values: CDR1 MNHNY, CDR2 SVGAGI (reference sequence). The CDR3 nucleotides are TGTGCCAGCAGCTCTTACTTTTATCAGCCCCAGCATTTT. This sequence encodes CASSSYFYQPQHF.

This clonotype has a handful of counts. This sequence joins TRBV7-9 and TRBJ1-1, with unresolved D. The length of the CDR3 is 11 residues. Germline loops: CDR1 SEHNR, CDR2 FQNEAQ (reference sequence). V was clipped by 5 bases and J by 11 bases, with 12 bases between them. The CDR3 loop is CASSLRVDAFF. The CDR3 DNA follows: TGTGCCAGCAGCCTAAGGGTGGACGCTTTCTTT. The entire variable domain, with the rest obtained from reference TRBV7-9 and TRBJ1-1, is as follows: DTGVSQNPRHKITKRGQNVTFRCDPISEHNRLYWYRQTLGQGPEFLTYFQNEAQLEKSRLLSDRFSAERPKGSFSTLEIQRTEQGDSAMYLCASSLRVDAFFGQGTRLTVV.

This chain connects TRBV29-1 to TRBJ2-1; D call uncertain. Germline lookup yields CDR1 SQVTM and CDR2 ANQGSEA. This CDR3 comprises 12 residues. Trimming stripped 2 bases from V and 0 bases from J, with 2 bases between. The CDR3: CSVELSYNEQFF. CDR3 nucleotide sequence: TGCAGCGTTGAACTCTCCTACAATGAGCAGTTCTTC.

In the case of this clonotype: This may come from a read error, since a much larger clone is one base off. The rearrangement links TRBV3-1 to TRBJ2-1; 13 nucleotides agree with TRBD2. The CDR3 loop spans 14 amino acids. Germline V lookup: CDR1 LGHDT, CDR2 YNNKEL (reference sequence). CDR3 DNA: TGTACCAGCAGACGGACTAGCGGGGGCCATGAGCAGTTCTTC. Amino acids: CTSRRTSGGHEQFF.

The chain has TRBV3-1 and TRBJ2-3; TRBD1 might be the D (6 bases). Per germline, CDR1 LGHDT and CDR2 YNNKEL (reference sequence). Between the trimmed V and J ends, which lost 1 base and 9 bases, there was a span of 8 bases. This CDR3 has 12 amino acids. CDR3 region: CASSQGTGTQYF. CDR3 DNA: TGTGCCAGCAGCCAAGGAACAGGGACGCAGTATTTT.

This clonotype came up many times. This chain connects TRBV2 to TRBJ2-5; D is possibly TRBD1 or TRBD2 (5 bases each). V lost 6 bases, J lost 7 bases, and 15 bases lay in between. This CDR3 has 13 amino acids. Germline lookup yields CDR1 SNHLY and CDR2 FYNNEI. The DNA of the CDR3 is TGTGCCAGCAGCTCCGGGGCCCCGGGGACCCAGTACTTC. Its translation: CASSSGAPGTQYF.

The sample holds many counts of this clonotype. The chain employs TRBV19 and TRBJ1-2; D not resolved. The CDR3 loop spans 13 amino acids. CDR1 and CDR2 (germline): LNHDA, SQIVND (reference sequence). Trimming took 3 bases from V and 6 from J, leaving 11 bases between them. The CDR3 nucleotides are TGTGCCAGTAGTATCACGGAAGAAAATGGCTACACCTTC. It encodes CASSITEENGYTF.

This clonotype was detected many times. The chain combines TRBV7-8 with TRBJ2-3; D is ambiguous. The CDR3 runs 17 residues. The germline V gene encodes CDR1 SGHVS and CDR2 FQNEAQ. V gave up 1 base and J gave up 5 bases, with 19 bases separating them. The CDR3 sequence: CASSLDRRVQTKDTQYF. The DNA of the CDR3 is TGTGCCAGCAGCTTAGATCGTCGAGTACAGACGAAAGATACGCAGTATTTT.

This clonotype turned up a few times. The chain employs TRBV7-2 and TRBJ2-1; TRBD2 might be the D (5 bases). The germline V and J ends were trimmed by 8 bases and 7 bases, with 15 bases remaining between them. Looked up from germline, CDR1 is SGHTA and CDR2 is FQGNSA. The CDR3 loop spans 13 amino acids. This chain's CDR3 is CASGLTGVNEQFF. In DNA form, the CDR3 reads TGTGCCAGCGGGCTTACCGGGGTGAATGAGCAGTTCTTC. Full variable domain (outside the CDR3, taken from reference TRBV7-2 and TRBJ2-1): GAGVSQSPSNKVTEKGKDVELRCDPISGHTALYWYRQSLGQGLEFLIYFQGNSAPDKSGLPSDRFSAERTGGSVSTLTIQRTQQEDSAVYLCASGLTGVNEQFFGPGTRLTVL.

This chain connects TRBV4-3 to TRBJ1-1, with TRBD1 matching over 8 bases. After removal of 0 bases from V and 2 bases from J, the junction contained 8 bases not matched to a gene. The germline CDR1 and CDR2 sequences are LGHNA and YSLEER. The CDR3 has 17 residues. CDR3 residues: CASSQERTGRFNTEAFF. The CDR3 region has the DNA TGCGCCAGCAGCCAAGAAAGGACAGGGCGATTTAACACTGAAGCTTTCTTT.

J is TRBJ1-1 and V is TRBV6-5, with D perhaps matching TRBD1 (5 bases). The CDR3 runs 13 residues. Trimming took 2 bases from V and 9 from J, leaving 13 bases between them. In germline, CDR1 is MNHEY, CDR2 SVGAGI. The CDR3 nucleotides read TGTGCCAGCAGTTACGAAGGACATCTTCAAGCTTTCTTT. Protein sequence: CASSYEGHLQAFF.

This clonotype was detected ten times or more. The gene calls are TRBV7-8 and TRBJ1-1; D unclear. This CDR3 is 14 amino acids long. The V end was cut by 0 bases, the J end by 6 bases, with 11 bases between. Germline CDR1 SGHVS, CDR2 FQNEAQ. The CDR3 loop is CASSLASGRAEAFF. In DNA, the CDR3 is TGTGCCAGCAGCTTAGCCTCCGGACGGGCTGAAGCTTTCTTT.

The table lists this clonotype with a few counts. V usage is TRBV10-2 and J usage is TRBJ1-2, with D unresolved. This CDR3 is built from 12 residues. Germline CDR1 WSHSY, CDR2 SAAADI. V was clipped by 2 bases and J by 7 bases, with 8 bases between them. The CDR3 region has the DNA TGCGCCAGCAGTGAGGCTCTTACTGGCTACACCTTC. Amino acid sequence: CASSEALTGYTF.

The chain links TRBV28 to TRBJ1-5; possible D gene TRBD1, 6 bases. This CDR3 has 15 amino acids. Trimming removed 5 bases from V and 2 bases from J, with 13 bases in between. Germline CDR1 reads MDHEN; CDR2 reads SYDVKM. CDR3 residues: CASSGGPGRNQPQHF. CDR3 nucleotide sequence: TGTGCCAGCAGTGGGGGGCCAGGACGCAATCAGCCCCAGCATTTT.

The chain is built from TRBV11-2 and TRBJ2-1; 11 bases agree with TRBD2. Germline values: CDR1 SGHAT, CDR2 FQNNGV. J lost 6 bases, V lost 1 base, and 2 bases had no gene match. This CDR3 contains 15 residues. The CDR3 DNA is TGTGCCAGCAGCTTAGTTAGCGGGGGGGCCAATGAGCAGTTCTTC. It encodes CASSLVSGGANEQFF.

This clonotype has ten or more counts. V and J are TRBV9 and TRBJ1-1; D possibly corresponds to TRBD1 (6 bases). V gave up 4 bases and J gave up 7 bases, with 11 bases separating them. The CDR3 totals 12 residues. CDR1 is SGDLS, CDR2 YYNGEE, per germline. The CDR3 DNA follows: TGTGCCAGCAGCCGCGGACAGAGTGAAGCTTTCTTT. This sequence encodes CASSRGQSEAFF.

This clonotype came up many times. V and J are TRBV7-6 and TRBJ2-3; either TRBD1 or TRBD2 may fit D (5 bases each). Per the germline V gene, CDR1 is SGHVS and CDR2 is FNYEAQ. The V end lost 5 bases, the J end lost 0 bases, and 12 bases lay between the germline ends. The length of the CDR3 is 15 residues. CDR3 amino acids: CASSREGISTDTQYF. CDR3 bases: TGTGCCAGCAGCCGAGAGGGGATTAGCACAGATACGCAGTATTTT.

CDR3 bases: TGCGCCAGCAGGCAGGGACAGGGAGTGGCCTACGAGCAGTACTTC. Protein sequence: CASRQGQGVAYEQYF. V and J are TRBV4-1 and TRBJ2-7; 9 bases fit TRBD1. The CDR3 runs to 15 residues. Germline V gene sequence: CDR1 MGHRA, CDR2 YSYEKL. V was clipped by 6 bases and J by 2 bases; unmatched bases: 8.